A selection of T cell receptor beta chains follows, all from one sample in a study of T cell responses to AZD1222 COVID-19 vaccine. Profiled with immunoSEQ multiplex PCR; TCRdb holds only in-frame clones, not every one. The sample consists of 95,000 to 150,000 clones, approximately 90% of them appearing once. The sample in question was peripheral blood, obtained on day 0 of AZD1222 vaccination. All receptors derive from an adult in good health. CDR3s include the opening cysteine and the closing phenylalanine or tryptophan. D genes are given only for firm matches. Size is omitted from some rows. Given values are once, few, many or a class for expanded clones.

v_call	j_call	clone_size	d_call	cdr3_nt	cdr3_aa
TRBV7-8	TRBJ2-7	-	-	TGTGCCAGCAGCTTAGAGGGTCCCCGTCCCTACGAGCAGTACTTC	CASSLEGPRPYEQYF
TRBV19	TRBJ1-1	-	-	TGTGCCAGTAGTATAAAGAGGGGGACTGAAGCTTTCTTT	CASSIKRGTEAFF
TRBV3-1/TRBV3-2	TRBJ2-7	few	-	TGTGCCAGCAGCCAAGGGTCAGGGGTGGCCTGGTTC	CASSQGSGVAWF
TRBV9	TRBJ2-6	-	-	TGTGCCAGCAGCTACGGGACTGGGGCCAACGTCCTGACTTTC	CASSYGTGANVLTF
TRBV9	TRBJ2-2	-	-	TGTGCCAGCAGCGTACACCCTCGAAGTGGCGGGGAGCTGTTTTTT	CASSVHPRSGGELFF
TRBV29-1	TRBJ2-3	-	-	TGCAGCGTTGAACTGGGGCGGGGTGATACGCAGTATTTT	CSVELGRGDTQYF
TRBV7-2	TRBJ1-5	-	-	TGTGCCAGCAGCTTAGACTGGCAGGGGAACAATAATCAGCCCCAGCATTTT	CASSLDWQGNNNQPQHF
TRBV9	TRBJ1-2	-	-	TGTGCCAGCAGCGTTTCCTCAATCAACTATGGCTACACCTTC	CASSVSSINYGYTF
TRBV28	TRBJ2-5	-	TRBD2	TGTGCCAGCAGTTTTTCTGGCGGGAGAACAGAGACCCAGTACTTC	CASSFSGGRTETQYF
TRBV4-2	TRBJ1-3	-	-	TGTGCCAGCAGCCAAGAGCTCAGGGCTGGAAACACCATATATTTT	CASSQELRAGNTIYF
TRBV10-2	TRBJ2-7	-	TRBD2	TGCGCCAGCAGTGGGGGGGGCTCCTACGAGCAGTACTTC	CASSGGGSYEQYF
TRBV28	TRBJ1-2	-	-	TGTGCCAGCAGATCTTCCTCGGGGGGCCACTATGGCTACACCTTC	CASRSSSGGHYGYTF
TRBV2	TRBJ1-5	-	TRBD1	TGTGCCAGCAGCGGAGACAGGGTGAGGAATCAGCCCCAGCATTTT	CASSGDRVRNQPQHF
TRBV7-9	TRBJ1-2	-	-	TGTGCCAGCAGCTTAGGGCCCTGGGGGGTACGGTATGGCTACACCTTC	CASSLGPWGVRYGYTF
TRBV19	TRBJ2-6	-	TRBD1	TGTGCCAGTGGGGGACAGGGATCTGGGGCCAACGTCCTGACTTTC	CASGGQGSGANVLTF
TRBV12-3/TRBV12-4	TRBJ2-1	-	-	TGTGCCAGCAGCCCCGGGCCTGGGGGTGAGCAGTTCTTC	CASSPGPGGEQFF
TRBV5-8	TRBJ2-2	once	-	TGTGCCAGCAGTTCACCCCTTCGGTGGGGCCATGAGAAAGGGGAGCTGTTTTTT	CASSSPLRWGHEKGELFF
TRBV7-9	TRBJ2-1	-	-	TGTGCCAGCAGCCGAATTGTCGCGCTGCTGGATAATGAGCAGTTCTTC	CASSRIVALLDNEQFF
TRBV27	TRBJ1-5	-	-	TGTGCCAGCAGTTTATTGGCGGGGGCTACTCAGCCCCAGCATTTT	CASSLLAGATQPQHF
TRBV28	TRBJ1-5	once	-	TGTGCCAGCAGTAATATCAGGGGTAGCAATCAGCCCCAGCATTTT	CASSNIRGSNQPQHF
TRBV6-6	TRBJ1-4	few	-	TGTGCCAGCAACGTTGTCGGCGAAAAACTGTTTTTT	CASNVVGEKLFF
TRBV7-2	TRBJ1-2	-	-	TGTGCCAGCAGCTTAGTAGCAGACAACTATGGCTACACCTTC	CASSLVADNYGYTF
TRBV7-2	TRBJ2-2	-	TRBD2	TGTGCCAGCAGCTATGGGGGAGGGCTCAACACCGGGGAGCTGTTTTTT	CASSYGGGLNTGELFF
TRBV19	TRBJ1-5	-	-	TGTGCCAGTAGTATAGCGGGCGGCCTAAGCAATCAGCCCCAGCATTTT	CASSIAGGLSNQPQHF
TRBV5-6	TRBJ2-7	once	-	TGTGCCAGCAGCTTGGGAGGGCTGGGGACCTACGAGCAGTACTTC	CASSLGGLGTYEQYF
TRBV7-9	TRBJ2-1	-	TRBD2	TGTGCCAGCAGCTCCACATTAGCGGGTACTACCAATGAGCAGTTCTTC	CASSSTLAGTTNEQFF
TRBV23-1	TRBJ2-3	-	-	TGCGCCAGCAGTCAATTGGGCAGCTGCACAGATACGCAGTATTTT	CASSQLGSCTDTQYF
TRBV5-6	TRBJ1-1	-	-	TGTGCCAGCAGCTTGGCGGGGGGGGAAGCTTTCTTT	CASSLAGGEAFF
TRBV19	TRBJ2-7	-	TRBD2	TGTGCCAGTAAGGGACTAGCGGGAGGCGACTCCTACGAGCAGTACTTC	CASKGLAGGDSYEQYF
TRBV19	TRBJ2-7	-	-	TGTGCCAGTAGAGGCAGGGGTAACGAGCAGTACTTC	CASRGRGNEQYF
TRBV2	TRBJ2-7	-	-	TGTGCCAGCAGTTTTTCCTACGAGCAGTACTTC	CASSFSYEQYF
TRBV28	TRBJ2-2	-	-	TGTGCCAGCACCCCTTACACCGGGGAGCTGTTTTTT	CASTPYTGELFF
TRBV5-6	TRBJ2-5	once	TRBD1	TGTGCCAGCAGGCGACAGGGGGGAGAGACCCAGTACTTC	CASRRQGGETQYF
TRBV1	TRBJ1-6	-	-	TGCACCAGCAGCCAAGGGGGCTCCTATAATTCACCCCTCCACTTT	CTSSQGGSYNSPLHF
TRBV7-9	TRBJ2-3	-	-	TGTGCCAGCAGCTTAACTAGCCGGGGCGCAGATACGCAGTATTTT	CASSLTSRGADTQYF
TRBV6-2/TRBV6-3	TRBJ1-2	-	-	TGTGCCAGCAGTTCCTTCAGTGGCTACACCTTC	CASSSFSGYTF
TRBV28	TRBJ2-1	-	TRBD2	TGTGCCAGCACCTCGGGAGGTGCCTACAATGAGCAGTTCTTC	CASTSGGAYNEQFF
TRBV2	TRBJ1-5	-	TRBD1	TGTGCCAGCAGCGACAGGGGTCAGCCCCAGCATTTT	CASSDRGQPQHF
TRBV10-3	TRBJ2-7	-	TRBD2	TGTGCCATCAGTGAGACTAGCGGGATCTACGAGCAGTACTTC	CAISETSGIYEQYF
TRBV28	TRBJ2-7	-	TRBD1	TGTGCCAGCAGTTCGCCAACGGGCTCCGGGACAGTTTCCTACGAGCAGTACTTC	CASSSPTGSGTVSYEQYF
TRBV9	TRBJ2-1	once	TRBD2	TGTGCCAGCAGCTCAACTAGCGGGAGTTACAATGAGCAGTTCTTC	CASSSTSGSYNEQFF
TRBV30	TRBJ2-7	-	-	TGTGCCTGGAGTCCAGGGAGCTACGAGCAGTACTTC	CAWSPGSYEQYF
TRBV27	TRBJ2-1	-	-	TGTGCCAGCAGTTTAAGGGCGGTAGGGACCCTCTCCTACAATGAGCAGTTCTTC	CASSLRAVGTLSYNEQFF
TRBV24-1	TRBJ2-1	-	-	TGTGCCACCAGTGTCGACGGGGCAGGGGCCGAGCAGTTCTTC	CATSVDGAGAEQFF
TRBV14	TRBJ2-7	-	-	TGTGCCAGCAGCCAAGAAAACGACCCTTTTGCTATACAATACTCCTACGAGCAGTACTTC	CASSQENDPFAIQYSYEQYF
TRBV7-6	TRBJ2-5	-	-	TGTGCCAGCAGCTTAGCTGAGACGGTGTTTGGAGAGACCCAGTACTTC	CASSLAETVFGETQYF
TRBV15	TRBJ2-2	-	-	TGTGCCACCAGCAGAGATATGAGACAAGACACCGGGGAGCTGTTTTTT	CATSRDMRQDTGELFF
TRBV13	TRBJ2-4	-	TRBD1	TGTGCCAGCAGCGGGGACAGCGCAAAAAACATTCAGTACTTC	CASSGDSAKNIQYF
TRBV28	TRBJ2-2	-	-	TGTGCCAGCAGTAAAAACGGGGAGCTGTTTTTT	CASSKNGELFF
TRBV29-1	TRBJ1-1	few	-	TGCAGCGTTGTTCCCGAGAACACTGAAGCTTTCTTT	CSVVPENTEAFF
TRBV27	TRBJ2-7	-	TRBD2	TGTGCCAGCAGTTTATCGGATAGCGGGACCCGCTCCTACGAGCAGTACTTC	CASSLSDSGTRSYEQYF
TRBV20-1	TRBJ1-5	-	-	TGCAGTGCTAGTGGCATTTGGAGCAATCAGCCCCAGCATTTT	CSASGIWSNQPQHF
TRBV5-6	TRBJ2-2	-	-	TGTGCCAGCAGCTCCCTGGGTGACACCGGGGAGCTGTTTTTT	CASSSLGDTGELFF
TRBV27	TRBJ2-7	-	TRBD2	TGTGCCAGCAGTTTTCGCCCCGGACTAGCGGGGATCCACGAGCAGTACTTC	CASSFRPGLAGIHEQYF
TRBV4-1	TRBJ2-2	-	-	TGCGCCAGCAGCCAAGGACTTTTGAACACCGGGGAGCTGTTTTTT	CASSQGLLNTGELFF
TRBV11-2	TRBJ1-4	-	-	TGTGCCAGCAGCTTAGTACCCACGCCGGGATCTAATGAAAAACTGTTTTTT	CASSLVPTPGSNEKLFF
TRBV7-2	TRBJ2-1	-	-	TGTGCCAGCAGCTTACCCCTCCGGGCCAATGAGCAGTTCTTC	CASSLPLRANEQFF